This T cell receptor beta chain was sequenced in a study of CD8+ T cells in alopecia areata. Background on the study: Treatment ran 6 to 18 months, with 6 months of follow-up afterward.

Germline V gene data show CDR1 as PRHDT and CDR2 as FYEKMQ (reference sequence). This CDR3 has 14 residues. Trimming shortened V by 0 bases and J by 6 bases, and 9 bases separated the two germline ends. cDNA reverse transcribed from extracted RNA served as the sequencing template. TCRdb keeps only in-frame clones here, not all; method: immunoSEQ multiplex PCR. In the table there are some 130,000 clones, more than 40% of which are singletons. The J gene is TRBJ2-1, the V gene TRBV13, with no clear D. The clonotype originates from a human donor with alopecia areata. This sample comprised CD8+ T cells sorted from blood, obtained at week 0. As DNA, the CDR3 is TGTGCCAGCAGCTTAGGTAGATCGGGCAATGAGCAGTTCTTC. Its protein is CASSLGRSGNEQFF. The complete variable domain, with remaining parts taken from reference TRBV13 and TRBJ2-1, reads AAGVIQSPRHLIKEKRETATLKCYPIPRHDTVYWYQQGPGQDPQFLISFYEKMQSDKGSIPDRFSAQQFSDYHSELNMSSLELGDSALYFCASSLGRSGNEQFFGPGTRLTVL.